The 24 T cell receptor beta chains given below trace back to one sample, sequenced in a study of identical twins (dated by TCRdb to the mid-2010s). Library prep was done by 5' RACE. This sample was sequenced with an Illumina HiSeq 2000. TCRdb redid the processing of the public reads, applying fastp at Q25 and MiXCR, and retained in-frame beta chains. One record per CDR3 amino acid sequence lists the most common genes and DNA. The sample table holds 500,000 or so distinct CDR3 sequences, of which roughly an eighth were seen once. The ten largest clones add up to 0.8% to 1% of the sample. The same sample was also used in a study of yellow fever vaccine responses in identical twins.

The sequenced material came from CD4+ T cells sorted from blood. Receptor source: a woman in her late teens or twenties in good health.

There are a few counts of this clonotype. The V call is TRBV28, the J call TRBJ2-1, with 10 bases aligning to TRBD2. Losses at the gene ends were 5 bases for V and 2 bases for J; bases not matched to a gene: 0. There are 14 residues in the CDR3. The germline gives CDR1 MDHEN, CDR2 SYDVKM. The CDR3 here is CASSTSGAYNEQFF. DNA of the CDR3: TGTGCCAGCAGTACTAGCGGGGCCTACAATGAGCAGTTCTTC.

The V and J genes are TRBV20-1 and TRBJ2-1; tentative D call: TRBD1 (6 bases). The length of the CDR3 is 15 residues. V gave up 3 bases and J gave up 5 bases, with 17 bases separating them. Germline V gene lookup returns CDR1 DFQATT and CDR2 SNEGSKA (reference sequence). The CDR3 nucleotides are TGCAGTGCTAGCGGTCTGGGGGCCGTGAACAATGAGCAGTTCTTC. It specifies CSASGLGAVNNEQFF.

This clonotype was seen repeatedly, ten times or more. This sequence joins TRBV5-1 and TRBJ2-7; D unresolved. This CDR3 is built from 12 residues. The V gene's germline CDR1 is SGHRS and CDR2 YFSETQ. The ends were cut back, 4 bases at V and 0 bases at J, with 5 bases in the middle. The CDR3 region is CASSVSSYEQYF. The CDR3, as DNA: TGCGCCAGCAGCGTTAGCTCCTACGAGCAGTACTTC.

This sequence joins TRBV2 and TRBJ2-6; 12 bases match TRBD1. The germline V gene encodes CDR1 SNHLY and CDR2 FYNNEI. J lost 2 bases, V lost 6 bases, and 8 bases had no gene match. The CDR3 is 18 amino acids. In nucleotides, the CDR3 is TGTGCCAGCAGCAACCTAGGGACAGGGGGCACTGGGGCCAACGTCCTGACTTTC. Translated: CASSNLGTGGTGANVLTF.

This clonotype was seen only a few times. The CDR3 bases are TGTGCCAGCAGTACGGACAGGGTCTTCGGTTCACCCCTCCACTTT. It is translated as CASSTDRVFGSPLHF. The J gene is TRBJ1-6, the V gene TRBV28; TRBD1 aligns across 8 bases. This CDR3 spans 15 amino acids. Trimming removed 5 bases from V and 9 bases from J; junction bases left unmatched: 9. From germline, CDR1 is MDHEN and CDR2 SYDVKM.

This clonotype showed up just a few times. The chain combines TRBV30 with TRBJ1-1; D not certain. The CDR3 covers 13 residues. Germline assignment: CDR1 GTSNPN and CDR2 SVGIG (reference sequence). The V gene lost 1 base and the J gene lost 2 bases, with 8 bases spanning the gap. The CDR3: CAWSGPGNTEAFF. Here the CDR3 DNA reads TGTGCCTGGAGTGGCCCAGGAAACACTGAAGCTTTCTTT. Supplemented by reference TRBV30 and TRBJ1-1, the full variable domain reads SQTIHQWPATLVQPVGSPLSLECTVEGTSNPNLYWYRQAAGRGLQLLFYSVGIGQISSEVPQNLSASRPQDRQFILSSKKLLLSDSGFYLCAWSGPGNTEAFFGQGTRLTVV.

This clonotype occurred a few times. The gene calls are TRBV12-3 or TRBV12-4 and TRBJ2-1; TRBD1 matches 7 bases. The V segment lost 6 bases and the J segment 4 bases; nucleotides outside the gene matches: 9. The CDR3 is made up of 15 amino acids. In DNA, the CDR3 is TGTGCCAGCAGGCCCCCCGGGACAGCATACAATGAGCAGTTCTTC. As protein: CASRPPGTAYNEQFF.

V usage is TRBV5-1 and J usage is TRBJ2-5, with 8 bases matching TRBD1. Per germline, CDR1 SGHRS and CDR2 YFSETQ. Trimming removed 7 bases from V and 0 bases from J; junction bases left unmatched: 8. The CDR3 extends over 15 amino acids. The CDR3 sequence is CASSRTGRYQETQYF. The CDR3 region has the DNA TGCGCCAGCTCGCGGACAGGGAGATACCAAGAGACCCAGTACTTC.

This clonotype was observed a handful of times. The chain links TRBV7-9 to TRBJ2-3; the match to TRBD1 covers 8 bases. V shed 5 bases and J 2 bases; nucleotides not matched to a gene: 6. Germline V gives CDR1 SEHNR, CDR2 FQNEAQ (reference sequence). The CDR3 spans 15 residues. The CDR3 nucleotides read TGTGCCAGCAGCAGAGGACAGGGAGCCACAGATACGCAGTATTTT. Protein sequence: CASSRGQGATDTQYF.

This clonotype has more than one count but fewer than ten. This chain joins TRBV28 and TRBJ2-3; D may be TRBD2 (5 bases). Germline V gene lookup returns CDR1 MDHEN and CDR2 SYDVKM. The CDR3 is 13 amino acids. Deletions cut 8 bases from V and 2 bases from J, with 11 bases between. As DNA, the CDR3 is TGTGCCAGCGAGGGCGGTAACACAGATACGCAGTATTTT. Translated: CASEGGNTDTQYF.

This clonotype has just a few counts. This rearrangement joins TRBV15 to TRBJ1-2; tentative D call: TRBD1 (5 bases). Germline V lookup: CDR1 LNHNV, CDR2 YYDKDF (reference sequence). This CDR3 is 15 amino acids long. Trimming took 4 bases from V and 5 from J, leaving 17 bases between them. CDR3 sequence: CATSIKGRGLYGYTF. The CDR3 coding sequence is TGTGCCACCAGCATCAAGGGACGGGGGTTGTATGGCTACACCTTC.

This clonotype was recorded at least ten times. This sequence joins TRBV5-1 and TRBJ1-1, with 9 bases aligning to TRBD1. Germline values: CDR1 SGHRS, CDR2 YFSETQ. The CDR3 totals 14 residues. Trimming took 4 bases from V and 4 from J; bases not matched to a gene: 5. The CDR3: CASSGTGGSTEAFF. The CDR3 DNA reads TGCGCCAGCAGCGGTACAGGGGGCAGCACTGAAGCTTTCTTT.

This clonotype was counted only a few times. The chain employs TRBV5-4 and TRBJ2-6, with TRBD2 as a possible D gene (6 bases). Looked up from germline, CDR1 is SGHNT and CDR2 is YYREEE (reference sequence). This CDR3 has 15 amino acids. V was cut by 5 bases and J by 0 bases, with 9 bases left in between. The CDR3 spells CASRGGTSGANVLTF. The CDR3 DNA reads as TGTGCCAGCAGGGGGGGAACCTCTGGGGCCAACGTCCTGACTTTC.

This clonotype was recorded at least ten times. The V and J genes are TRBV7-9 and TRBJ2-4; D remains unclear. Germline V gene data show CDR1 as SEHNR and CDR2 as FQNEAQ (reference sequence). V lost 1 base, J lost 11 bases, and 12 bases lay in between. The CDR3 runs 13 residues. CDR3 sequence reads: CASSLEGWGFQYF. CDR3 DNA sequence: TGTGCCAGCAGCTTAGAGGGCTGGGGATTTCAGTACTTC.

This clonotype was counted only a few times. V and J are TRBV7-2 and TRBJ2-1, with 12 nucleotides matching TRBD2. Germline V gene data show CDR1 as SGHTA and CDR2 as FQGNSA. V lost 5 bases, J lost 8 bases, and 7 bases stayed unmatched. The CDR3 totals 15 residues. The CDR3 DNA sequence: TGTGCCAGCAGCCCCCAACTAGCGGGAGGTGATGAGCAGTTCTTC. The encoded protein is CASSPQLAGGDEQFF. Full variable domain (outside the CDR3, taken from reference TRBV7-2 and TRBJ2-1): GAGVSQSPSNKVTEKGKDVELRCDPISGHTALYWYRQSLGQGLEFLIYFQGNSAPDKSGLPSDRFSAERTGGSVSTLTIQRTQQEDSAVYLCASSPQLAGGDEQFFGPGTRLTVL.

This clonotype was detected ten times or more. The V and J genes are TRBV6-5 and TRBJ2-5; D possibly corresponds to TRBD2 (5 bases). The CDR3 runs to 14 residues. Trimming cost V 2 bases and J 2 bases, with 9 bases left between them. Per the germline V gene, CDR1 is MNHEY and CDR2 is SVGAGI. This CDR3 is CASSYPGGQETQYF. In DNA form, the CDR3 reads TGTGCCAGCAGTTACCCAGGCGGGCAAGAGACCCAGTACTTC.

This clonotype has just a few counts. The chain uses TRBV6-2 or TRBV6-3 and TRBJ2-7; 9 nucleotides align to TRBD1. This CDR3 comprises 14 residues. The germline gives CDR1 MNHEY, CDR2 SVGEGT. V shed 9 bases, J shed 6 bases, and the junction held 12 bases outside the gene matches. CDR3: CASQDRDRAGEQYF. The DNA of the CDR3 is TGTGCCAGTCAGGACCGGGACAGGGCTGGCGAGCAGTACTTC.

The rearrangement links TRBV4-3 to TRBJ2-2; the match to TRBD1 covers 8 bases. CDR3 length: 17 residues. Germline V gene sequence: CDR1 LGHNA, CDR2 YSLEER. J gave up 1 base and V 5 bases, and 9 bases lay outside the gene matches. This CDR3 reads CASSAGQGVGNTGELFF. The CDR3 coding sequence is TGCGCCAGCAGCGCTGGACAGGGAGTCGGGAACACCGGGGAGCTGTTTTTT.

Ten or more counts support this clonotype. The chain employs TRBV13 and TRBJ2-7; 10 bases agree with TRBD1. There are 14 residues in the CDR3. From germline, CDR1 is PRHDT and CDR2 FYEKMQ (reference sequence). Trimming took 7 bases from V and 2 from J; bases not matched to a gene: 5. The DNA for the CDR3 is TGTGCCAGCAAGCCTGGGACAGGGGCCTACGAGCAGTACTTC. Encoded protein: CASKPGTGAYEQYF.

J is TRBJ1-1 and V is TRBV10-2; D unresolved. CDR1 is WSHSY and CDR2 is SAAADI in the germline V gene. V shed 4 bases and J shed 0 bases, with 15 bases lying between them. CDR3 length: 16 amino acids. The CDR3 loop reads CASSVRRAGMNTEAFF. The CDR3 region has the DNA TGCGCCAGCAGTGTGAGGAGGGCCGGCATGAACACTGAAGCTTTCTTT.

The V gene is TRBV14, the J gene TRBJ2-7; a weak D match, TRBD1 (6 bases). Germline assignment: CDR1 SGHDN and CDR2 FVKESK. The V and J ends lost 1 base and 3 bases respectively, with 13 bases between them. The CDR3 is made up of 15 amino acids. The CDR3 loop reads CASSQGGRGFYEQYF. Written as DNA, the CDR3 is TGTGCCAGCAGCCAAGGAGGCAGGGGTTTCTACGAGCAGTACTTC.

The chain has TRBV20-1 and TRBJ1-6; the match to TRBD1 covers 7 bases. This CDR3 comprises 16 residues. CDR1 is DFQATT, CDR2 SNEGSKA, per germline (reference sequence). V lost 0 bases to trimming and J lost 9 bases; unmatched junction nucleotides: 11. The CDR3 here is CSARDPRTGQLSPLHF. CDR3 DNA sequence: TGCAGTGCTAGAGATCCGAGGACAGGACAACTTTCACCCCTCCACTTT.

This clonotype showed up just a few times. The CDR3 sequence: CASSILAEQYF. DNA for the CDR3: TGTGCCAGCAGCATCCTCGCCGAGCAGTACTTC. This sequence joins TRBV11-1 and TRBJ2-7, with no clear D. V dropped 5 bases and J dropped 6 bases, with 8 bases sitting between them. CDR3 size: 11 residues. Germline assignment: CDR1 SGHAT and CDR2 FQDESV (reference sequence).

CDR3 coding DNA: TGTGCCAGCAGTCCCCCGAAGATCCGCCCCGGCGGGATTACAGATACGCAGTATTTT. It codes for CASSPPKIRPGGITDTQYF. This sequence joins TRBV6-2 or TRBV6-3 and TRBJ2-3; the D gene is possibly TRBD2 (6 bases). V lost 5 bases, J lost 3 bases, and 27 bases lay in between. There are 19 residues in the CDR3. Germline loops: CDR1 MNHEY, CDR2 SVGEGT.